The subject of this entry is one T cell receptor beta chain. The CDR3 runs 17 residues. The V gene end was trimmed by 1 base and the J gene end by 6 bases; junction bases not matched to a gene: 9. PCR was performed a second time for about 7 to 12 cycles using a sample-barcoded 5' primer and a J-beta primer mix. Each cDNA molecule, via a template-switch adaptor with 12 random nucleotides, was tagged. TCRdb reanalysed the 5' RACE reads using MiXCR and keeps one entry per CDR3 protein. The repertoire holds 1.5 million to 2 million distinct CDR3 sequences, 28% seen once, with roughly 8% in the top ten. The entry originates in a study of blood T cells in healthy people across ages. Overall study context: For every two T cells, template switching captured about one barcoded beta molecule.

Material for sequencing was blood. J is TRBJ2-1 and V is TRBV12-3 or TRBV12-4, with TRBD2 matching 10 bases. The sequence was collected from a woman younger than 45 in good health. The CDR3, as DNA: TGTGCCAGCAGTTTAGTCGGGTTAGCGGGAGGAATCAATGAGCAGTTCTTC. The encoded protein is CASSLVGLAGGINEQFF.